Each of the 4 T cell receptor beta chains below was sequenced from the same sample in a study of blood T cell repertoires in COVID-19. Here immunoSEQ multiplex PCR was the method, and the copy in TCRdb shows in-frame clones only, minus some. Found here are a few hundred thousand clones, 83% of them singletons; the top ten hold roughly 1.1%. Specimen: peripheral blood. The receptors here all came from a woman aged 50 to 60 with acute or convalescent COVID-19.

The chain has TRBV13 and TRBJ1-1, with 9 positions matching TRBD1. Germline CDR1 PRHDT, CDR2 FYEKMQ (reference sequence). The CDR3 is 14 residues long. The V and J ends lost 4 bases and 7 bases, in that order; junction bases with no gene match: 7. The CDR3 sequence: CASSSPGQGVEAFF. CDR3 bases: TGTGCCAGCAGCTCGCCGGGACAGGGAGTTGAAGCTTTCTTT.

This clone came up a few times. The rearrangement joins TRBV5-1 to TRBJ1-1; D not resolved. CDR3 length: 14 amino acids. The germline gives CDR1 SGHRS, CDR2 YFSETQ. V gave up 4 bases and J gave up 0 bases, with 10 bases separating them. The CDR3 sequence is CASSPLAMNTEAFF. Written as DNA, the CDR3 is TGCGCCAGCAGCCCCCTGGCCATGAACACTGAAGCTTTCTTT. Looking up the rest from reference TRBV5-1 and TRBJ1-1 gives the full variable domain: KAGVTQTPRYLIKTRGQQVTLSCSPISGHRSVSWYQQTPGQGLQFLFEYFSETQRNKGNFPGRFSGRQFSNSRSEMNVSTLELGDSALYLCASSPLAMNTEAFFGQGTRLTVV.

The V and J genes are TRBV19 and TRBJ1-5; no definite D call. The CDR3 runs 16 residues. In germline, CDR1 is LNHDA, CDR2 SQIVND (reference sequence). The ends were cut back, 3 bases at V and 4 bases at J, with 16 bases in the middle. CDR3 amino acids: CASSIKGETWNQPQHF. The CDR3 DNA reads TGTGCCAGTAGTATTAAAGGAGAGACTTGGAATCAGCCCCAGCATTTT.

The chain couples TRBV20-1 to TRBJ1-1; D unclear. CDR1 is DFQATT, CDR2 SNEGSKA, per germline (reference sequence). The V end was cut by 3 bases, the J end by 1 base, with 15 bases between. The CDR3 has 15 amino acids. CDR3 sequence reads: CSASNLRQANTEAFF. The CDR3 DNA reads as TGCAGTGCTAGTAATCTTAGACAAGCGAACACTGAAGCTTTCTTT.